This TCR beta chain appears in the sequencing data of a study of metastatic and nonmetastatic thyroid tumors. The wider study: Thyroid patients, malignant and benign, had repertoires compared across blood and tumor or nodule tissue. Study-wide results and limits: It was reportedly found that TCR beta diversity was significantly higher in malignant thyroid tumors than in benign nodules, a difference seen in both blood and tumor samples.

Regarding this clone: Its antigen is as yet unknown. The conserved phenylalanine or tryptophan is not found at the CDR3 terminus, so this likely reflects a read error.

How the authors handled the data: The distant-metastasis classifier for papillary thyroid cancer was built from CDR3 differences across clinicopathological groups. TCRdb ran MiXCR on the PCR reads. The V and J calls were not made by the authors but by TCRdb's processing. The sample contains about 35,000 clones, around 17% of which appear only once. Ahead of thyroid surgery, no patient had received treatment of any kind. CDR3 length: 15 amino acids. Germline V gene lookup returns CDR1 WNHNN and CDR2 SYGVQD (reference sequence). V was pared by 5 bases and J by 2 bases, with 14 bases between. The chain employs TRBV10-1 and TRBJ2-3; TRBD1 is a possible D gene (6 bases). The sample comprised blood. The TCR sequence derives from a male donor with papillary thyroid cancer or a benign thyroid nodule (not recorded which). Some clones in this sample may be carry-over from other donors' samples. The CDR3 here is CASSHGTQHTDTQYL. The DNA for the CDR3 is TGCGCCAGCAGTCACGGGACACAACACACAGATACGCAGTATCTT.